Sequencing of this T cell receptor (beta chain) was carried out in a study of Graves' ophthalmopathy and Graves' hyperthyroidism. Points from the study as a whole: The model achieved 70.59% sensitivity and roughly 72% specificity for ophthalmopathy progression. Thyroid clonotypes that were expanded above 0.001 frequency mostly also appeared in blood.

RNA transcripts provided the template for amplifying TCR beta CDR3 regions. In the first round, RT-PCR was carried out with HTBI primers, and a multiplex PCR formed the second round. Via MiXCR, TCRdb re-called the multiplex PCR reads, giving one row per CDR3 protein. The sample contains about 400,000 distinct CDR3 sequences, 18% of which appear only once. The CDR3 sequence is 12 residues long. V lost 6 bases and J 4 bases, leaving 12 bases between the germline ends. The germline CDR1 and CDR2 sequences are DFQATT and SNEGSKA (reference sequence). Diagnosis was based on clinical symptoms, serum thyroxine, TRAb, thyroid ultrasound and orbital computed tomography. Someone took the PBMCs out of less than 11 ml of fresh peripheral blood. This clonotype came up many times. Its antigen is not known.

Sequenced input: peripheral blood. This TCR was sampled from a young woman with Graves' ophthalmopathy. This chain joins TRBV20-1 and TRBJ1-1; maybe TRBD1 (5 bases). CDR3 loop: CSATRVPTEAFF. CDR3 nucleotides: TGCAGTGCGACCAGGGTCCCCACTGAAGCTTTCTTT.